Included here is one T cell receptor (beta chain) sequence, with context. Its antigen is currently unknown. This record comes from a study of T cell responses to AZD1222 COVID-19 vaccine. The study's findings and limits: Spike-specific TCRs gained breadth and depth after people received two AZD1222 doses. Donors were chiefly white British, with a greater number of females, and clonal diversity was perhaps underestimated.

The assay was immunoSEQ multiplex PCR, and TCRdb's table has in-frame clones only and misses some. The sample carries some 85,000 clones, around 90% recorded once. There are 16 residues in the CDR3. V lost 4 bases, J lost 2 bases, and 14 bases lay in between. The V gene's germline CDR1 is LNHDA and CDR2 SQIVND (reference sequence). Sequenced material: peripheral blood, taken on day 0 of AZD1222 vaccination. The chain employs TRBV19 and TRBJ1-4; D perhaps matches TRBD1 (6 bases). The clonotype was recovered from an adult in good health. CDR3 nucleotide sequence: TGTGCCAGTAGTACCTCGGGGGCTGCCACTAATGAAAAACTGTTTTTT. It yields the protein CASSTSGAATNEKLFF.